This TCR beta chain was captured in a study of tumor and adjacent non-tumor tissue in lung cancer. No cell sorting was done before RNA was extracted from the tissue. The normal lung tissue was taken more than 3 cm from the tumor edge. The V gene's germline CDR1 is SGHNT and CDR2 YYREEE (reference sequence). The CDR3 has 15 amino acids. V lost 4 bases and J 13 bases, leaving 25 bases between the germline ends. A modified ARM-PCR protocol with three rounds of nested PCR amplified TCRbeta. TCRdb recomputed calls from the multiplex PCR reads with MiXCR, one row per CDR3 protein. The sample carries approximately 68,000 distinct CDR3 sequences, about 77% recorded once.

The gene calls are TRBV5-4 and TRBJ2-3; D not resolved. This TCR derives from a man aged 55 to 70 with non-small cell lung cancer. Sequenced sample: distant non-tumor lung tissue. In DNA form, the CDR3 reads TGTGCCAGCAGCCCTATTGAGCGAGAGCCAGGAGATAAGTATTTT. Protein: CASSPIEREPGDKYF.